This TCR beta chain was identified during a study of CXCR3-negative and CXCR3-positive naive CD8 T cells. UMI-labeled 5' RACE TRB cDNA libraries were prepared from the cells. TCRdb reanalyzed the 5' RACE reads, giving one entry per CDR3 protein sequence and no DNA. This specimen shows more than 80,000 distinct CDR3 sequences; the ten leading clones hold 0.3% to 0.45%. Germline loops: CDR1 SEHNR, CDR2 FQNEAQ (reference sequence). The CDR3 runs to 16 residues. General study findings and limits: Each naive subset displayed comparably high diversity, whereas memory CD8+ cells displayed much lower diversity. Naive CXCR3-positive cells had TRB CDR3s more hydrophobic than those of CXCR3-negative naive cells.

As regards this clonotype: What it binds is not known.

Naive CD8+ T cells had a CD45RO-CCR7+CD27+CD95- phenotype. This receptor was taken from a human donor in good health. Some clones in this sample may be carry-over from other donors' samples. The sample comprised naive CXCR3+ CD8+ T cells from blood. Subset given: CD45RO-CCR7+CD27+CD95- naive CD8+ T cells expressing CXCR3 (TNR3+). The genes are TRBV7-9 and TRBJ2-6. CDR3 in amino acids: CASSLGGFSGANVLTF.